This entry describes one T cell receptor (beta chain). This specimen includes other DNA sequences encoding the same CDR3. Trimming removed 1 base from V and 3 bases from J; junction bases left unmatched: 0. Germline CDR1 and CDR2: SEHNR and FQNEAQ (reference sequence). There are 15 residues in the CDR3. These data are taken from a study of blood T cell repertoires in COVID-19. Study context: The study drew acute and convalescent COVID-19 samples from the United States, Italy and Spain. The cDNA or gDNA used as material had been derived from T cells, B-cell-depleted T cells, or PBMCs.

Under the authors' procedure: By means of reference gene primer amplification, nucleated cell counts were estimated. Method: immunoSEQ multiplex PCR; TCRdb's copy keeps in-frame clones and lacks some. V and J calls and clone size are those listed in that table; D and trimming were worked out from the DNA. Of around 230,000 clones listed, 88% are singletons. This sequence joins TRBV7-9 and TRBJ1-4, with 9 bases fitting TRBD1. This sequence was found in a man aged 35 to 55 with acute or convalescent COVID-19. The specimen sequenced was peripheral blood. DNA of the CDR3: TGTGCCAGCAGCTTAGGGACAGGGGCTAATGAAAAACTGTTTTTT. It yields the protein CASSLGTGANEKLFF.